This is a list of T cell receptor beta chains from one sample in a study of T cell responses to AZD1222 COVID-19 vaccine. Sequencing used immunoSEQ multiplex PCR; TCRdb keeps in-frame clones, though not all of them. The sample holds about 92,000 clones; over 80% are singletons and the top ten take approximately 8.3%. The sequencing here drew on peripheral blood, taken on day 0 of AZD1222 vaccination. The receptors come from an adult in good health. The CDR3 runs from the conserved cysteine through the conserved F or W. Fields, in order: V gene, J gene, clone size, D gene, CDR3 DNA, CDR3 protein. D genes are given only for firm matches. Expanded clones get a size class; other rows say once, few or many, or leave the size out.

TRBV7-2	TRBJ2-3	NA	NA	TGTGCCAGCAGCTTTAGATTTACCTCGAGCACAGATACGCAGTATTTT	CASSFRFTSSTDTQYF
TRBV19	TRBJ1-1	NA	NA	TGTGCCAGTAGTTGGACGGCCAGGGCGGTCAACACTGAAGCTTTCTTT	CASSWTARAVNTEAFF
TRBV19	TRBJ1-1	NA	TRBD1	TGTGCCAGTAGTTCGCTCGGACAGGGAGGGTTGGGGACTGAAGCTTTCTTT	CASSSLGQGGLGTEAFF
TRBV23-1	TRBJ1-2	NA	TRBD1	TGCGCCAGCAGCCAGGGGGGCGGCAAGGGGAACTATGGCTACACCTTC	CASSQGGGKGNYGYTF
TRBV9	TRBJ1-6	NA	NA	TGTGCCAGCAGCGCCGAGAGCTCCTATAATTCACCCCTCCACTTT	CASSAESSYNSPLHF
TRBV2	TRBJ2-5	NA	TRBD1	TGTGCCAGCAGCTCAGGGGGAGAGACCCAGTACTTC	CASSSGGETQYF
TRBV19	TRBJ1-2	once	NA	TGTGCCAGTAGTACCGGGGACCCTGGGCCTGGCTACACCTTC	CASSTGDPGPGYTF
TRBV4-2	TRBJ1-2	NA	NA	TGTGCCAGCAGCCAAGCGGATACCAATGGCTACACCTTC	CASSQADTNGYTF
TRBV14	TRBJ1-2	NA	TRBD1	TGTGCCAGCAGCCACCGGCCGGGACAGGGGAACTATGGCTACACCTTC	CASSHRPGQGNYGYTF
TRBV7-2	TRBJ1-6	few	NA	TGTGCCAGCAGCTTCAAAGGGGCGCCACCCCTCCACTTT	CASSFKGAPPLHF
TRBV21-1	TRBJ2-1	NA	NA	TGTGCCAGCAGCAAGACGTTACACAATGAGCAGTTCTTC	CASSKTLHNEQFF
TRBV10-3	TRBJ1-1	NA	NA	TGTGCCATCACCGGGACGGAGAACACTGAAGCTTTCTTT	CAITGTENTEAFF
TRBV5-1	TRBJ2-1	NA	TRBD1	TGCGCCAGCAGCTTGATAGGACAGGGTAGAAATGAGCAGTTCTTC	CASSLIGQGRNEQFF
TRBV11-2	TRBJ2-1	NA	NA	TGTGCCAGCAGCTCCCGTGTGGTCTACAATGAGCAGTTCTTC	CASSSRVVYNEQFF
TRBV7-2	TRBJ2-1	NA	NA	TGTGCCAGCAGTCGAACTAGGCACAATGAGCAGTTCTTC	CASSRTRHNEQFF
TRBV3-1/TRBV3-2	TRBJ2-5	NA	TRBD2	TGTGCCAGCAGCCAAAGGTTCGGGGGGTCTCAAGAGACCCAGTACTTC	CASSQRFGGSQETQYF
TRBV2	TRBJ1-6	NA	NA	TGTGCCAGCAACGCTTTCGTGGGGAATTCACCCCTCCACTTT	CASNAFVGNSPLHF
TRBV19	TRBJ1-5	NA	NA	TGTGCCAGTAGTAAGGGTGTTAATCAGCCCCAGCATTTT	CASSKGVNQPQHF
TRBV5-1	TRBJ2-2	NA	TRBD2	TGCGCCAGCAGCTTGGTTCGGGGGGACACCGGGGAGCTGTTTTTT	CASSLVRGDTGELFF
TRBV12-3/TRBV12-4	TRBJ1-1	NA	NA	TGTGCCAGCAGTGAGAACACTGAAGCTTTCTTT	CASSENTEAFF
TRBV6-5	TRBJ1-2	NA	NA	TGTGCCAGCAGTTACTTCTCGGGCGAGAACGGCTACACCTTC	CASSYFSGENGYTF
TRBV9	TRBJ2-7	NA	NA	TGTGCCAGCAGCCCCCGGGCGGAACTCTCCTACGAGCAGTACTTC	CASSPRAELSYEQYF
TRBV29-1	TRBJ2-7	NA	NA	TGCAGCGTTGTGGGGCAGGTAGCCCACGAGCAGTACTTC	CSVVGQVAHEQYF
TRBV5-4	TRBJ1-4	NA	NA	TGTGCCAGCAGCTTGGTCCGGGGGCATGATAATGAAAAACTGTTTTTT	CASSLVRGHDNEKLFF
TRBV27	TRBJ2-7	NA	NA	TGTGCCAGCTCCGATACAGGGTCCTCGGAGCAGTACTTC	CASSDTGSSEQYF
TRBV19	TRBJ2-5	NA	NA	TGTGCCAGTAGTATAGGGGGAGCAGCCCTACGCCAAGAGACCCAGTACTTC	CASSIGGAALRQETQYF
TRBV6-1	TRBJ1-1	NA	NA	TGTGCCAGCAGTGAAGGGGGCTGGGGCACTGAAGCTTTCTTT	CASSEGGWGTEAFF
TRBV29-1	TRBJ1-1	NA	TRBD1	TGCAGCGTTTCCCGGGACAGGGGGTCTGAAGCTTTCTTT	CSVSRDRGSEAFF
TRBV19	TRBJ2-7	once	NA	TGTGCCAGTAGTACAGGGGAAGTCTCCTACGAGCAGTACTTC	CASSTGEVSYEQYF
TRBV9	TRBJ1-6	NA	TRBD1	TGTGCCAGCAGCGCTTCGACAGGGCCCCCGATGGGGTCACCCCTCCACTTT	CASSASTGPPMGSPLHF
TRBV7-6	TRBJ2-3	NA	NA	TGTGCCAGCAGCTCCCTCGGAGATACGCAGTATTTT	CASSSLGDTQYF
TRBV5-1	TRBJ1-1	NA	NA	TGCGCCAGCAGCTGGGCATCGGAGAACACTGAAGCTTTCTTT	CASSWASENTEAFF
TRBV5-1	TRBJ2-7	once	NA	TGCGCCAGCCGACTCCCAACACGGGGTAGGGTGGGGGAGCAGTACTTC	CASRLPTRGRVGEQYF
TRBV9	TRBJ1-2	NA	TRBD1	TGTGCCAGCAGCGCCCGGACAGGTCGGGGGAACTATGGCTACACCTTC	CASSARTGRGNYGYTF
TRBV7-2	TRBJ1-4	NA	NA	TGTGCCAGCAGCTTAATCCACGGAGATGAAAAACTGTTTTTT	CASSLIHGDEKLFF
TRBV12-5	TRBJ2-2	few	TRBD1	TGTGCTAGTGGTTGGTCCGGGACAGGGGATCTTACCGGGGAGCTGTTTTTT	CASGWSGTGDLTGELFF
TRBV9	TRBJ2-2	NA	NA	TGTGCCAGCAGCGTAGTAGAGGTGAACGGGGAGCTGTTTTTT	CASSVVEVNGELFF
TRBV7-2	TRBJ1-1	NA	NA	TGTGCCAGCAGCTTAAATGGGGTGACTGAAGCTTTCTTT	CASSLNGVTEAFF
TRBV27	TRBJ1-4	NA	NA	TGTGCCAGCAGTTTATCTGGTCTCTATAATGAAAAACTGTTTTTT	CASSLSGLYNEKLFF
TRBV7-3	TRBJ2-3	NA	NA	TGTGCCAGCAGCTTGCCCACAGATACGCAGTATTTT	CASSLPTDTQYF
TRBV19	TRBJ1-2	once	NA	TGTGCCAGTAGTAATTCTCTCCCTTCCTTAGTAGGGGATGGCTACACCTTC	CASSNSLPSLVGDGYTF
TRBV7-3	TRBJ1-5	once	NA	TGTGCCAGCAGCGTAAGAGGTGGGGCCAATCAGCCCCAGCATTTT	CASSVRGGANQPQHF
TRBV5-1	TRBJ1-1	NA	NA	TGCGCCAGCAGCTTTAATCCAGTACTGAACACTGAAGCTTTCTTT	CASSFNPVLNTEAFF
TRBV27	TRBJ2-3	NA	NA	TGTGCCAGCAGTTACAGGATTAGCACAGATACGCAGTATTTT	CASSYRISTDTQYF
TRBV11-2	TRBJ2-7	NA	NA	TGTGCCAGCAGCTTAAACTCCGCAGGGACCAGCGAGCAGTACTTC	CASSLNSAGTSEQYF
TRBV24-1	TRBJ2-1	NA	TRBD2	TGTGCCACCAGTGATCCTAGCGGGAGCTCCTACAATGAGCAGTTCTTC	CATSDPSGSSYNEQFF
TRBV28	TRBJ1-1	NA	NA	TGTGCCACTATCCGCCCAATGAACACTGAAGCTTTCTTT	CATIRPMNTEAFF
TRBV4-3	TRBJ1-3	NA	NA	TGCGCCACCTCTTCTGGGGACTCTGGAAACACCATATATTTT	CATSSGDSGNTIYF
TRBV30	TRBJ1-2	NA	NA	TGTGCCTGGAGTGGGGGGGGCCGAGGCTACACCTTC	CAWSGGGRGYTF
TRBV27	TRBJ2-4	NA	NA	TGTGCCAGCAGTTTATTAGGTCGGGGGAAAGCCAAAAACATTCAGTACTTC	CASSLLGRGKAKNIQYF
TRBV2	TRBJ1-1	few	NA	TGTGCCAGCAGTGAGTCAGGGGAAGAGGGTGAAGCTTTCTTT	CASSESGEEGEAFF
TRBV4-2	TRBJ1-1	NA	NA	TGTGCCAGCAGCCGTCCGGACCCCAACACTGAAGCTTTCTTT	CASSRPDPNTEAFF
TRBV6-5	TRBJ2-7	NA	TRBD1	TGTGCCAGCAGAGAGGACAGGTACTCCTACGAGCAGTACTTC	CASREDRYSYEQYF
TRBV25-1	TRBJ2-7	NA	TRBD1	TGTGCCAGCAGTCCCTGGACAGGGAGAGGCGAGCAGTACTTC	CASSPWTGRGEQYF
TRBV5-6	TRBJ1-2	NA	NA	TGTGCCAGCAGCCGCGACGGGTTCTATGGCTACACCTTC	CASSRDGFYGYTF
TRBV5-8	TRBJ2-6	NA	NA	TGTGCCAGCAGCTTGGGACACACCTCTGGGGCCAACGTCCTGACTTTC	CASSLGHTSGANVLTF
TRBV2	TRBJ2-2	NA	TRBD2	TGTGCCACCCTGGGGATGCTACTAGCGGGAGACCCCGGGGAGCTGTTTTTT	CATLGMLLAGDPGELFF
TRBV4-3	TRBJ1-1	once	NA	TGCGCCAGCAGCCAGTGGGACAAGAACACTGAAGCTTTCTTT	CASSQWDKNTEAFF
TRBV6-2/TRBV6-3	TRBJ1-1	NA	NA	TGTGCCAGCAGTTACAGGGGCGCTCGGAGTACTGAAGCTTTCTTT	CASSYRGARSTEAFF